These 30 T cell receptor beta chains share one sample of origin, sequenced in a study of vaccination effects on CD4 cells after COVID-19. Expansion with viral peptide pools was applied to antigen-specific CD4+ T cells by the ViraFEST assay prior to sequencing. Culturing for about 10 days preceded CD4+ T cell isolation. No antigen has been identified for these receptors. The data were produced by immunoSEQ multiplex PCR, yet TCRdb's version contains in-frame clones alone and is incomplete. The sample has about 54,000 clones, 80% to 85% seen once. Sample: CD4+ T cells from PBMCs cultured with HCoV-229E spike peptides, taken before COVID-19 vaccination. All receptors come from a human donor who received a COVID-19 vaccine.

This chain connects TRBV7-2 to TRBJ1-6; 7 nucleotides line up with TRBD1. Germline V lookup: CDR1 SGHTA, CDR2 FQGNSA. Trimming took 5 bases from V and 7 from J; bases not matched to a gene: 14. The CDR3 has 17 amino acids. As DNA, the CDR3 is TGTGCCAGCAGCCCAACCCACAGGGGATTAAAAAATTCACCCCTCCACTTT. This sequence encodes CASSPTHRGLKNSPLHF.

The chain joins TRBV6-2 or TRBV6-3 to TRBJ2-5; no firm D call. The CDR3 runs 12 residues. Trimming removed 2 bases at V and 5 bases at J, with 6 bases between. Germline assignment: CDR1 MNHEY and CDR2 SVGEGT. The CDR3 loop is CASSYRRETQYF. CDR3 DNA: TGTGCCAGCAGTTACAGGCGGGAGACCCAGTACTTC.

The chain joins TRBV5-1 to TRBJ2-6; maybe TRBD2 (5 bases). V lost 0 bases and J lost 4, with 8 bases in between. The CDR3 contains 15 residues. CDR1 SGHRS and CDR2 YFSETQ come from the germline V gene. The CDR3 reads CASSLAGRGANVLTF. DNA of the CDR3: TGCGCCAGCAGCTTGGCGGGGAGAGGGGCCAACGTCCTGACTTTC.

This chain links TRBV10-3 with TRBJ1-1; a weak D match, TRBD1 (5 bases). CDR1 and CDR2 (germline): ENHRY, SYGVKD. Trimming removed 8 bases from V and 0 bases from J, with 10 bases in between. The CDR3 is 13 residues long. CDR3 nucleotide sequence: TGTGCCATCGGGGGGGGTGTGAACACTGAAGCTTTCTTT. Translating it yields CAIGGGVNTEAFF.

The sample holds one count of this clone. This chain links TRBV7-9 with TRBJ2-2, with 10 bases matching TRBD2. With V trimmed by 9 bases and J by 4 bases, 11 bases remained unmatched. This CDR3 is 16 amino acids long. Germline loops: CDR1 SEHNR, CDR2 FQNEAQ (reference sequence). CDR3 nucleotides: TGTGCCAGTTCGAAACTAGCGGGGAAGTGCACCGGGGAGCTGTTTTTT. Translation gives CASSKLAGKCTGELFF.

V is TRBV5-1 and J is TRBJ2-5; the D is unclear. From germline, CDR1 is SGHRS and CDR2 YFSETQ. The CDR3 loop spans 13 amino acids. With 7 bases removed from V and 1 base from J, the gap between germline ends came to 11 bases. CDR3 protein: CASGRLSQETQYF. CDR3 in DNA: TGCGCCAGCGGTCGGCTGAGCCAAGAGACCCAGTACTTC.

The table lists this clone with a count of one. The chain uses TRBV6-2 or TRBV6-3 and TRBJ2-2; D is uncertain. The germline V gene encodes CDR1 MNHEY and CDR2 SVGEGT. The germline V and J ends were trimmed by 2 bases and 1 base, with 11 bases remaining between them. CDR3 length: 16 residues. The CDR3 bases are TGTGCCAGCAGTTACCGTCACGCCGGGAACACCGGGGAGCTGTTTTTT. Translated, it gives CASSYRHAGNTGELFF.

The rearrangement joins TRBV7-2 to TRBJ2-1; unclear D gene. Between the trimmed V and J ends, which lost 3 bases and 5 bases, there was a span of 14 bases. The CDR3 is 15 amino acids. Germline values: CDR1 SGHTA, CDR2 FQGNSA. DNA for the CDR3: TGTGCCAGCAGCTTCGTCCTTAGACGGGACAATGAGCAGTTCTTC. It is translated as CASSFVLRRDNEQFF.

The CDR3 nucleotides are TGTGCCAGCAGCCCGGCAGATACGCAGTATTTT. This encodes CASSPADTQYF. The chain has TRBV2 and TRBJ2-3; D is undetermined. This CDR3 region has 11 residues. Trimming shortened V by 6 bases and J by 4 bases, and 5 bases separated the two germline ends. Germline V lookup: CDR1 SNHLY, CDR2 FYNNEI.

V gene TRBV30 combines with J gene TRBJ1-1; D ambiguous. V was trimmed by 5 bases and J by 2 bases, leaving 12 bases between them. The CDR3 sequence is 13 residues long. Germline CDR1 and CDR2: GTSNPN and SVGIG (reference sequence). The CDR3 is CAWLRSGNTEAFF. As DNA, the CDR3 is TGTGCCTGGCTCCGAAGCGGAAACACTGAAGCTTTCTTT.

V usage is TRBV5-1 and J usage is TRBJ1-2, with D perhaps matching TRBD1 (5 bases). This CDR3 has 15 amino acids. V was cut by 5 bases and J by 4 bases, with 18 bases left in between. Germline CDR1 is SGHRS and CDR2 is YFSETQ. CDR3 sequence reads: CASSKGTDGLYGYTF. The CDR3 nucleotides read TGCGCCAGCAGTAAGGGGACCGACGGACTCTATGGCTACACCTTC.

The rearrangement uses TRBV24-1 and TRBJ1-5; unclear D gene. V lost 1 base and J 4 bases, leaving 10 bases between the germline ends. The CDR3 runs to 15 residues. Per germline, CDR1 KGHDR and CDR2 SFDVKD. In DNA, the CDR3 is TGTGCCACCAGTGATTTCCCGACACTAAATCAGCCCCAGCATTTT. This sequence encodes CATSDFPTLNQPQHF.

The chain carries TRBV7-6 and TRBJ1-6; 7 bases are a match to TRBD1. CDR3 length: 16 amino acids. Germline-derived CDR1 and CDR2 are SGHVS and FNYEAQ. Unmatched junction bases numbered 4, after V lost 5 bases and J lost 0 bases. Here the CDR3 DNA reads TGTGCCAGCAGCCCGTGGGACAGCTCCTATAATTCACCCCTCCACTTT. Amino acids: CASSPWDSSYNSPLHF.

Only one count was recorded for this clone. The CDR3 sequence is CASGWDTGELFF. In nucleotides, the CDR3 is TGTGCTAGTGGTTGGGACACCGGGGAGCTGTTTTTT. The rearrangement links TRBV12-5 to TRBJ2-2; D is uncertain. The CDR3 consists of 12 residues. CDR1 is LGHNT, CDR2 FRNRAP, per germline. V was trimmed by 4 bases and J by 3 bases, leaving 3 bases between them.

The CDR3 loop is CASSLTSGQFF. The CDR3 nucleotides are TGTGCCAGCAGTCTGACTAGCGGACAGTTCTTC. This chain joins TRBV12-3 or TRBV12-4 and TRBJ2-1, with TRBD2 identical over 9 bases. This CDR3 has 11 amino acids. Trimming at V came to 5 bases and at J to 13 bases, leaving 3 bases not matched to a gene.

The gene calls are TRBV7-8 and TRBJ1-1, with D uncertain. This CDR3 has 14 amino acids. V was trimmed by 1 base and J by 6 bases, leaving 12 bases between them. Germline CDR1 is SGHVS and CDR2 is FQNEAQ. The chain's CDR3 is CASSLVSGEAEAFF. CDR3 sequence (DNA): TGTGCCAGCAGCTTAGTTTCCGGGGAGGCTGAAGCTTTCTTT. Using reference TRBV7-8 and TRBJ1-1 for the parts outside the CDR3, the full variable domain is GAGVSQSPRYKVAKRGQDVALRCDPISGHVSLFWYQQALGQGPEFLTYFQNEAQLDKSGLPSDRFFAERPEGSVSTLKIQRTQQEDSAVYLCASSLVSGEAEAFFGQGTRLTVV.

CDR3 residues: CASSFVGGNTGELFF. The CDR3 DNA sequence: TGTGCCAGCAGCTTCGTCGGGGGGAACACCGGGGAGCTGTTTTTT. V is TRBV7-2 and J is TRBJ2-2; weak D call: TRBD2 (6 bases). The CDR3 covers 15 residues. Trimming cost V 3 bases and J 1 base, with 9 bases left between them. In germline, CDR1 is SGHTA, CDR2 FQGNSA.

The chain uses TRBV6-1 and TRBJ2-7; no reliable D call. Between the trimmed V and J ends, which lost 3 bases and 0 bases, there was a span of 6 bases. The CDR3 contains 13 residues. CDR1 and CDR2 (germline): MNHNS, SASEGT. The CDR3 loop reads CASSDRSSYEQYV. The CDR3 DNA follows: TGTGCCAGCAGTGACAGGAGCTCCTACGAGCAGTACGTC.

This rearrangement joins TRBV7-2 to TRBJ2-2, with TRBD2 as a possible D gene (5 bases). The V gene's germline CDR1 is SGHTA and CDR2 FQGNSA. This CDR3 contains 14 residues. The V gene lost 6 bases and the J gene lost 9 bases, with 17 bases spanning the gap. The CDR3 sequence: CASSLGVLSRELFF. The CDR3 DNA follows: TGTGCCAGCAGTCTCGGGGTCCTTAGCAGGGAGCTGTTTTTT.

The J gene is TRBJ2-5, the V gene TRBV5-1; 8 nucleotides match TRBD1. Germline V lookup: CDR1 SGHRS, CDR2 YFSETQ. V was pared by 0 bases and J by 2 bases, with 12 bases of the junction left unmatched. This CDR3 has 18 residues. Here the CDR3 DNA reads TGCGCCAGCAGCTTGGGCCGTTTTGACAGGGGACAACAAGAGACCCAGTACTTC. Protein sequence: CASSLGRFDRGQQETQYF.

The sample holds a few counts of this clone. The genes are TRBV6-5 and TRBJ1-5; D is unresolved. Germline V gives CDR1 MNHEY, CDR2 SVGAGI. V was pared by 6 bases and J by 1 base, with 13 bases between. This CDR3 contains 15 residues. DNA for the CDR3: TGTGCCAGCAGCGATTCTTTGGGAAGCAATCAGCCCCAGCATTTT. This gives the protein CASSDSLGSNQPQHF.

The V and J genes are TRBV18 and TRBJ2-7; D gene unclear. This CDR3 contains 13 residues. Looked up from germline, CDR1 is KGHSH and CDR2 is LQKENI. V was pared by 2 bases and J by 2 bases, with 7 bases between. For the CDR3, the DNA is TGTGCCAGCTCACCAACAGAGACCTACGAGCAGTACGTC. Encoded protein: CASSPTETYEQYV.

The CDR3: CASSEDPGGRTEAFF. CDR3 DNA: TGTGCCAGCAGTGAAGATCCCGGGGGCAGGACTGAAGCTTTCTTT. J is TRBJ1-1 and V is TRBV6-1; tentatively, D is TRBD1 (6 bases). Germline-derived CDR1 and CDR2 are MNHNS and SASEGT. This CDR3 spans 15 amino acids. Trimming stripped 1 base from V and 5 bases from J, with 14 bases between.

The chain joins TRBV5-1 to TRBJ2-3; TRBD1 is a possible D gene (5 bases). The CDR3 extends over 15 amino acids. Germline V lookup: CDR1 SGHRS, CDR2 YFSETQ. With 8 bases removed from V and 0 bases from J, the gap between germline ends came to 16 bases. The CDR3 DNA reads TGCGCCAGTCACCAGGCGCCAGGGAGCACAGATACGCAGTATTTT. Translating it yields CASHQAPGSTDTQYF.

The rearrangement joins TRBV18 to TRBJ2-2; D remains ambiguous. Germline V gives CDR1 KGHSH, CDR2 LQKENI. V dropped 2 bases and J dropped 6 bases, with 10 bases sitting between them. The CDR3 totals 14 residues. The CDR3 spells CASSPSSSSGELFF. The CDR3 nucleotides are TGTGCCAGCTCACCATCGAGTTCCTCCGGGGAGCTGTTTTTT.

V is TRBV6-5 and J is TRBJ2-4; a possible D gene is TRBD2 (5 bases). Per germline, CDR1 MNHEY and CDR2 SVGAGI. This CDR3 region has 16 residues. The V end lost 4 bases, the J end lost 3 bases, and 16 bases lay between the germline ends. The CDR3 protein is CASSSDRTRGKNIQYF. CDR3 nucleotide sequence: TGTGCCAGCAGTTCCGATAGGACTCGCGGCAAAAACATTCAGTACTTC.

This chain connects TRBV12-3 or TRBV12-4 to TRBJ2-2; no reliable D call. This CDR3 has 12 amino acids. V lost 7 bases, J lost 8 bases, and 11 bases lay in between. The CDR3 spells CASTLLGGELFF. The DNA for the CDR3 is TGTGCCAGCACCCTCCTTGGGGGGGAGCTGTTTTTT.

CDR3 sequence reads: CASRETGDAGNTIYF. CDR3 nucleotides: TGTGCCAGCCGAGAGACAGGCGACGCCGGAAACACCATATATTTT. V is TRBV7-3 and J is TRBJ1-3; the D gene is possibly TRBD1 (6 bases). This CDR3 comprises 15 residues. Deletions cut 8 bases from V and 4 bases from J, with 18 bases between. Per the germline V gene, CDR1 is SGHTA and CDR2 is FQGTGA.

The J gene is TRBJ1-3, the V gene TRBV7-9, with D unresolved. Germline V CDR1 and CDR2: SEHNR, FQNEAQ (reference sequence). V lost 5 bases to trimming and J lost 4 bases, with 9 bases between them. The CDR3 extends over 13 amino acids. CDR3 nucleotides: TGTGCCAGCAGCATAGGATTCGGAAACACCATATATTTT. Translating it yields CASSIGFGNTIYF.

The J gene is TRBJ2-4, the V gene TRBV7-3; D perhaps matches TRBD1 (6 bases). This CDR3 contains 14 residues. The V end was cut by 4 bases, the J end by 6 bases, with 13 bases between. Germline V gene data show CDR1 as SGHTA and CDR2 as FQGTGA. In DNA, the CDR3 is TGTGCCAGCAGCTCTGGATCGACAGGAAACATTCAGTACTTC. Translation gives CASSSGSTGNIQYF.